One and the same sample provided the 26 T cell receptor beta chains below, sequenced in a study of blood T cell repertoires in COVID-19. Data came from immunoSEQ multiplex PCR; TCRdb stores just in-frame clones and leaves some out. Among 150,000 to 200,000 clones listed, roughly nine tenths were seen once. The specimen was peripheral blood. These receptors were taken from a woman in her seventies with acute or convalescent COVID-19.

This rearrangement joins TRBV7-2 to TRBJ1-5, with D unclear. V lost 1 base to trimming and J lost 5 bases, with 9 bases between them. The CDR3 extends over 14 amino acids. The germline V gene has CDR1 SGHTA and CDR2 FQGNSA. The CDR3 DNA follows: TGTGCCAGCAGCTTAGAAACCGGGTATCAGCCCCAGCATTTT. It is translated as CASSLETGYQPQHF.

The chain is built from TRBV3-1 (or the pseudogene TRBV3-2) and TRBJ1-2; 9 bases are a match to TRBD1. The CDR3 extends over 13 amino acids. Trimming removed 4 bases from V and 6 bases from J; junction bases left unmatched: 3. Germline V lookup: CDR1 LGHDT, CDR2 YNNKEL (reference sequence). CDR3 nucleotides: TGTGCCAGCAGCCCCGGGACAGGGAATGGCTACACCTTC. Translation gives CASSPGTGNGYTF.

The CDR3 DNA reads TGTGCCAGCAGCCAAGGTAGCGGGGTGGTCGGGGAGCTGTTTTTT. Amino acids: CASSQGSGVVGELFF. The V and J genes are TRBV3-1 (or the pseudogene TRBV3-2) and TRBJ2-2; 8 nucleotides agree with TRBD2. This CDR3 contains 15 residues. Germline V gene sequence: CDR1 LGHDT, CDR2 YNNKEL (reference sequence). The V gene end was trimmed by 1 base and the J gene end by 7 bases; junction bases not matched to a gene: 5.

This clone appeared once. This rearrangement joins TRBV5-8 to TRBJ1-2, with 8 bases fitting TRBD1. CDR3 length equals 14 residues. J was trimmed by 6 bases and V by 1 base; bases with no gene match: 5. The germline gives CDR1 SGHTS, CDR2 YDEGEE. The CDR3 loop reads CASSLFRGLNGYTF. Here the CDR3 DNA reads TGTGCCAGCAGCTTGTTCAGGGGGCTTAATGGCTACACCTTC.

The chain uses TRBV2 and TRBJ1-2; 7 bases match TRBD1. The trim removed 6 bases at V and 3 bases at J, leaving 1 base unmatched. CDR3 length equals 12 residues. Germline V CDR1 and CDR2: SNHLY, FYNNEI. The CDR3, as DNA: TGTGCCAGCAGCAGGGGGGACTATGGCTACACCTTC. Translating gives CASSRGDYGYTF.

The V call is TRBV25-1, the J call TRBJ1-2, with 9 positions matching TRBD1. The CDR3 spans 16 residues. J was trimmed by 8 bases and V by 6 bases; bases with no gene match: 16. Germline V lookup: CDR1 MGHDK, CDR2 SYGVNS. The CDR3 DNA sequence: TGTGCCAGCAGCGAAACGGGACAGGGTAGAGTTCAAGGCTACACCTTC. Its translation is CASSETGQGRVQGYTF.

The V and J genes are TRBV9 and TRBJ1-4; possible D gene TRBD1, 5 bases. The ends were cut back, 0 bases at V and 6 bases at J, with 12 bases in the middle. This CDR3 spans 15 amino acids. CDR1 is SGDLS and CDR2 is YYNGEE in the germline V gene. CDR3 nucleotides: TGTGCCAGCAGCGTAGCTGGGACTCCTTATGAAAAACTGTTTTTT. Translating gives CASSVAGTPYEKLFF. The whole variable domain, filled in from reference TRBV9 and TRBJ1-4, reads DSGVTQTPKHLITATGQRVTLRCSPRSGDLSVYWYQQSLDQGLQFLIQYYNGEERAKGNILERFSAQQFPDLHSELNLSSLELGDSALYFCASSVAGTPYEKLFFGSGTQLSVL.

The rearrangement links TRBV30 to TRBJ1-6; TRBD1 agrees at 8 bases. CDR3 length equals 12 residues. J gave up 10 bases and V 5 bases, and 4 bases lay outside the gene matches. Per the germline V gene, CDR1 is GTSNPN and CDR2 is SVGIG (reference sequence). The CDR3 nucleotides read TGTGCCTGGGGGGACAGGCGATCACCCCTCCACTTT. Translated, it gives CAWGDRRSPLHF.

This clone appeared a single time. The V and J genes are TRBV7-3 and TRBJ2-3; 7 positions agree with TRBD2. Germline values: CDR1 SGHTA, CDR2 FQGTGA. With V trimmed by 5 bases and J by 2 bases, 19 bases remained unmatched. The CDR3 spans 19 residues. The CDR3: CASSSLPSGTRRITDTQYF. As DNA, the CDR3 is TGTGCCAGCAGCAGCTTACCAAGCGGGACCCGCCGGATCACAGATACGCAGTATTTT.

This chain connects TRBV7-2 to TRBJ1-5; D possibly corresponds to TRBD1 (5 bases). The ends were cut back, 1 base at V and 3 bases at J, with 10 bases in the middle. Germline V gives CDR1 SGHTA, CDR2 FQGNSA. The CDR3 totals 15 residues. The chain's CDR3 is CASSLVQGYNQPQHF. The CDR3 bases are TGTGCCAGCAGCTTAGTCCAGGGATACAATCAGCCCCAGCATTTT. The full variable domain, in which reference TRBV7-2 and TRBJ1-5 provide the parts outside the CDR3, is GAGVSQSPSNKVTEKGKDVELRCDPISGHTALYWYRQSLGQGLEFLIYFQGNSAPDKSGLPSDRFSAERTGGSVSTLTIQRTQQEDSAVYLCASSLVQGYNQPQHFGDGTRLSIL.

The count of this clone is one. This chain connects TRBV19 to TRBJ1-2, with D unclear. The CDR3 length is 15 residues. Looked up from germline, CDR1 is LNHDA and CDR2 is SQIVND (reference sequence). V lost 5 bases and J lost 6, with 19 bases in between. DNA of the CDR3: TGTGCCAGTAGTTCCCTAGGCAGCCCCGCCGATGGCTACACCTTC. This translates into CASSSLGSPADGYTF.

The chain joins TRBV18 to TRBJ1-5; 7 nucleotides match TRBD1. The CDR3 is 16 amino acids. V was clipped by 6 bases and J by 1 base; unmatched bases: 9. CDR1 and CDR2 (germline): KGHSH, LQKENI. Here the CDR3 reads CASSFDRVESNQPQHF. Here the CDR3 DNA reads TGTGCCAGCTCGTTTGACAGGGTCGAGAGCAATCAGCCCCAGCATTTT.

The gene calls are TRBV5-4 and TRBJ2-1, with no clear D. CDR3 length: 11 amino acids. CDR1 and CDR2 from the germline V gene are SGHNT and YYREEE (reference sequence). Trimming removed 5 bases at V and 5 bases at J, with 5 bases between. As DNA, the CDR3 is TGTGCCAGCAGTTTTAACAATGAGCAGTTCTTC. This codes for CASSFNNEQFF.

The CDR3 region is CASSLSAQVDNQPQHF. The CDR3 region has the DNA TGTGCCAGCAGTTTATCGGCGCAGGTCGACAATCAGCCCCAGCATTTT. The chain is built from TRBV27 and TRBJ1-5; D not certain. V was pared by 0 bases and J by 3 bases, with 12 bases between. Per the germline V gene, CDR1 is MNHEY and CDR2 is SMNVEV (reference sequence). CDR3 length: 16 amino acids.

V usage is TRBV4-3 and J usage is TRBJ1-4; D might be TRBD1 (5 bases). The CDR3 runs 15 residues. Germline CDR1 reads LGHNA; CDR2 reads YSLEER. V was shortened by 0 bases and J by 7 bases, with 12 bases between the two germline ends. CDR3 in amino acids: CASSQEGQGLEKLFF. CDR3 coding DNA: TGCGCCAGCAGCCAAGAAGGTCAGGGACTTGAAAAACTGTTTTTT.

This clone was recorded a few times. The J gene is TRBJ1-2, the V gene TRBV18; D may be TRBD1 (6 bases). Germline V gives CDR1 KGHSH, CDR2 LQKENI. The CDR3 runs to 13 residues. The V gene lost 6 bases and the J gene lost 4 bases, with 12 bases spanning the gap. The CDR3 bases are TGTGCCAGCTCCCAGCAGGGGTCCTATGGCTACACCTTC. Translating it yields CASSQQGSYGYTF.

The chain uses TRBV2 and TRBJ1-1; a weak D match, TRBD1 (5 bases). Germline CDR1 reads SNHLY; CDR2 reads FYNNEI. Trimming left V 4 bases short and J 1 base short, with 10 bases between. This CDR3 has 14 amino acids. As DNA, the CDR3 is TGTGCCAGCAGTGGAGGCAGGGCGAACACTGAAGCTTTCTTT. It specifies CASSGGRANTEAFF.

The V and J genes are TRBV30 and TRBJ2-7; no reliable D call. The V gene's germline CDR1 is GTSNPN and CDR2 SVGIG (reference sequence). The CDR3 loop spans 14 amino acids. V lost 0 bases, J lost 6 bases, and 15 bases lay in between. The CDR3 coding sequence is TGTGCCTGGAGTGTAACTCCGGTTCAGCGCGAGCAGTACTTC. Translated, it gives CAWSVTPVQREQYF.

The chain carries TRBV7-9 and TRBJ1-4, with D tentatively TRBD1 (6 bases). CDR1 is SEHNR and CDR2 is FQNEAQ in the germline V gene (reference sequence). CDR3 length: 15 amino acids. V was trimmed by 4 bases and J by 4 bases, leaving 13 bases between them. As DNA, the CDR3 is TGTGCCAGCAGCTACCAGGGGCAGAATAATGAAAAACTGTTTTTT. Its protein is CASSYQGQNNEKLFF.

The chain combines TRBV4-3 with TRBJ1-3, with 8 bases lining up with TRBD1. The V gene end was trimmed by 1 base and the J gene end by 4 bases; junction bases not matched to a gene: 6. This CDR3 has 16 amino acids. From germline, CDR1 is LGHNA and CDR2 YSLEER. Here the CDR3 DNA reads TGCGCCAGCAGCCAAGGGGGACAGGCCTACGGAAACACCATATATTTT. Encoded protein: CASSQGGQAYGNTIYF.

The chain links TRBV7-6 to TRBJ2-1; 9 positions match TRBD2. Per the germline V gene, CDR1 is SGHVS and CDR2 is FNYEAQ. Trimming cost V 5 bases and J 9 bases; bases outside gene matches: 11. This CDR3 is built from 15 residues. The CDR3 here is CASSPVAGVGPEQFF. The CDR3 coding sequence is TGTGCCAGCAGCCCCGTAGCGGGAGTAGGGCCTGAGCAGTTCTTC.

This clone has more than one count but fewer than ten. The chain couples TRBV6-2 or TRBV6-3 to TRBJ2-1; 7 bases map to TRBD1. V trimming: 2 bases; J trimming: 7 bases; junction bases outside the gene matches: 8. Germline V gene lookup returns CDR1 MNHEY and CDR2 SVGEGT. There are 15 residues in the CDR3. This CDR3 reads CASSYLKGARNEQFF. CDR3 DNA sequence: TGTGCCAGCAGTTACCTGAAGGGGGCTAGGAATGAGCAGTTCTTC.

The CDR3 protein is CASSVGTGGVRDTQYF. The CDR3 DNA reads as TGCGCCAGCAGTGTAGGGACAGGGGGTGTGAGGGATACGCAGTATTTT. V and J are TRBV4-3 and TRBJ2-3, with 11 positions matching TRBD1. Losses at the gene ends were 6 bases for V and 6 bases for J; bases not matched to a gene: 11. Germline-derived CDR1 and CDR2 are LGHNA and YSLEER. This CDR3 is 16 amino acids long.

This chain connects TRBV9 to TRBJ2-3, with D unclear. Trimming left V 6 bases short and J 2 bases short, with 13 bases between. From germline, CDR1 is SGDLS and CDR2 YYNGEE. CDR3 length equals 14 residues. The CDR3 nucleotides read TGTGCCAGCAACCCTGCCAGGAACACAGATACGCAGTATTTT. This translates into CASNPARNTDTQYF. The whole variable domain, filled in from reference TRBV9 and TRBJ2-3, reads DSGVTQTPKHLITATGQRVTLRCSPRSGDLSVYWYQQSLDQGLQFLIQYYNGEERAKGNILERFSAQQFPDLHSELNLSSLELGDSALYFCASNPARNTDTQYFGPGTRLTVL.

This chain connects TRBV5-6 to TRBJ2-2; TRBD1 matches 10 bases. This CDR3 is built from 15 residues. V shed 5 bases and J 6 bases; nucleotides not matched to a gene: 7. The germline CDR1 and CDR2 sequences are SGHDT and YYEEEE. In DNA, the CDR3 is TGTGCCAGCAGTCCTGGACAGGGGGTAGCCGGGGAGCTGTTTTTT. This encodes CASSPGQGVAGELFF.

The V and J genes are TRBV25-1 and TRBJ2-7; the D gene is possibly TRBD1 (6 bases). Germline loops: CDR1 MGHDK, CDR2 SYGVNS. This CDR3 has 16 residues. V was clipped by 3 bases and J by 2 bases, with 17 bases between them. CDR3 in DNA: TGTGCCAGCAGTGATTACACCCGCAGGGGTACCTACGAGCAGTACTTC. Amino acids: CASSDYTRRGTYEQYF.